Listed below are T cell receptor beta chains from one sample, sequenced in a study of CD8+ T cells in alopecia areata. Data came from immunoSEQ multiplex PCR; TCRdb stores just in-frame clones and leaves some out. Of more than 110,000 clones in the sample, 65% to 90% were seen once. The material sequenced was CD8+ T cells sorted from blood, taken at week 4, from a patient treated with tofacitinib. These receptors were taken from a human donor with alopecia areata. Each CDR3 is given with its conserved first and last residue. A D gene is named only where the DNA matches it firmly. Clone size, where shown, is once, few, many, or a class for clones that have expanded.

D gene	V gene	J gene	CDR3 length	clone size	CDR3 DNA	CDR3 protein
.	TRBV14	TRBJ2-7	16	.	TGTGCCAGCAGCCAATCGGCGACTAGGGCCGGCTACGAGCAGTACTTC	CASSQSATRAGYEQYF
TRBD1	TRBV7-9	TRBJ1-5	14	few	TGTGCCAGCAGCGAGACAGGGAGCAATCAGCCCCAGCATTTT	CASSETGSNQPQHF
.	TRBV7-8	TRBJ1-5	15	.	TGTGCCAGCAGCTTAGGAGTAGGGGCCAATCAGCCCCAGCATTTT	CASSLGVGANQPQHF
.	TRBV4-1	TRBJ2-7	15	.	TGCGCCAGCAGCCAAGAATACAGCCCTAGCTACGAGCAGTACTTC	CASSQEYSPSYEQYF
.	TRBV21-1	TRBJ2-5	16	few	TGTGCCAGCAGCAAAGACAGGAAGCGGGGCCAAGAGACCCAGTACTTC	CASSKDRKRGQETQYF
.	TRBV7-2	TRBJ2-5	14	few	TGTGCCAGCAGCCTAAAGACAGCAGCGGAGACCCAGTACTTC	CASSLKTAAETQYF
TRBD2	TRBV10-3	TRBJ2-1	16	.	TGTGCCATCAGTGAGTTGGGGACTACCGGAGACAATGAGCAGTTCTTC	CAISELGTTGDNEQFF
.	TRBV5-5	TRBJ1-1	13	many	TGTGCCAGCAGCTTGGACAGTAACACTGAAGCTTTCTTT	CASSLDSNTEAFF
TRBD2	TRBV27	TRBJ2-7	18	once	TGTGCCAGCAGTCCCGTGGGACTAGCGGGGGGAATCTACTACGAGCAGTACTTC	CASSPVGLAGGIYYEQYF
.	TRBV29-1	TRBJ1-1	13	.	TGCAGCGCCGAGAGGGGAATGAACACTGAAGCTTTCTTT	CSAERGMNTEAFF